The clone carrying this T cell receptor beta chain was detected once. CDR3 length: 17 amino acids. V dropped 4 bases and J dropped 6 bases, with 25 bases sitting between them. Germline-derived CDR1 and CDR2 are MNHNS and SASEGT. Donors, healthy HIV-negative adults, lacked recent acute infections or vaccinations. This sample is drawn from a study of shared clonotypes between healthy human individuals. The assay was carried out at the deep level. PCR replicates from unsorted PBMC used around 300 ng DNA, and this amount was 25,000 to 30,000 T cell genomes. Profiling relied on immunoSEQ multiplex PCR, and the TCRdb table lists in-frame clones only, not all of them. Of around 480,000 clones listed, roughly 85% were seen once; the top ten hold under 15%.

The sequenced material came from PBMCs. The source of this sequence is a woman in her thirties or forties in good health. Some clones in this sample may be carry-over from other donors' samples. J is TRBJ2-7 and V is TRBV6-1; D may be TRBD2 (7 bases). CDR3: CASSAKGGASGASEQYF. DNA for the CDR3: TGTGCCAGCAGTGCTAAGGGGGGGGCTAGCGGAGCCAGCGAGCAGTACTTC.